This paragraph covers one T cell receptor (beta chain) sequence. In the original processing: Scientists estimated how many nucleated cells there were by amplifying reference gene primers. Sequenced by immunoSEQ multiplex PCR; TCRdb stores in-frame clones only, minus some. The V and J calls and clone size are taken from that table; D and trimming were inferred from the DNA. The sample lists 200,000 to 300,000 clones; around 89% were seen once. These data come from a study of blood T cell repertoires in COVID-19. Sequences were obtained from peripheral blood. The TCR originated in a man aged 55 to 70 who had recovered from COVID-19.

The CDR3 DNA sequence: TGTGCCAGCAGCATTTACGGCACGGGACAGGGACCCTCTGGAAACACCATATATTTT. The encoded protein is CASSIYGTGQGPSGNTIYF. The chain joins TRBV13 to TRBJ1-3, with 9 bases lining up with TRBD1. With 5 bases clipped from V and 0 bases from J, the junction kept 14 bases outside the gene matches. Germline CDR1 and CDR2: PRHDT and FYEKMQ (reference sequence). There are 19 residues in the CDR3. The full variable domain, rest sourced from reference TRBV13 and TRBJ1-3, is AAGVIQSPRHLIKEKRETATLKCYPIPRHDTVYWYQQGPGQDPQFLISFYEKMQSDKGSIPDRFSAQQFSDYHSELNMSSLELGDSALYFCASSIYGTGQGPSGNTIYFGEGSWLTVV.